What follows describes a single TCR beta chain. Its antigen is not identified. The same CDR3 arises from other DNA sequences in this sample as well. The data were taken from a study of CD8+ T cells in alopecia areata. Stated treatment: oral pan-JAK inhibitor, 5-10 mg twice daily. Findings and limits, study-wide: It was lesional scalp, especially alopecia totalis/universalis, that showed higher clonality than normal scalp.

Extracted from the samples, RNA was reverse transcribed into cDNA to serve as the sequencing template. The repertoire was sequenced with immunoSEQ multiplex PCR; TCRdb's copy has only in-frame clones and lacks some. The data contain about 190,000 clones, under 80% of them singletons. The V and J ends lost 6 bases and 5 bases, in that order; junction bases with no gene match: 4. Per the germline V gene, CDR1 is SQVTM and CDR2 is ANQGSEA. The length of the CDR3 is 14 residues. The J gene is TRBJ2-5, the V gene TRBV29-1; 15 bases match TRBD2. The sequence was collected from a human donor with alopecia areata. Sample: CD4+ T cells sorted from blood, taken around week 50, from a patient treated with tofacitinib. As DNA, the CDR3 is TGCAGCGTCGGACTAGCGGGGGGGCCGGAGACCCAGTACTTC. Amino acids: CSVGLAGGPETQYF.